The 19 T cell receptor beta chains below come from one sample, sequenced in a study of cytomegalovirus exposure and HLA in healthy donors. The PCR employed 60 Vbeta primers together with 13 Jbeta primers. TCRdb's table, derived via immunoSEQ multiplex PCR, lists solely in-frame clones and lacks some. Among fewer than 150,000 clones listed, 80% were seen once. Sample: PBMCs. The receptor set was obtained from a male donor in good health and CMV-seronegative.

This rearrangement joins TRBV5-1 to TRBJ1-2; D possibly corresponds to TRBD1 (6 bases). CDR1 and CDR2 from the germline V gene are SGHRS and YFSETQ. Trimming removed 1 base at V and 2 bases at J, with 9 bases between. This CDR3 is built from 14 residues. The CDR3 DNA reads TGCGCCAGCAGCTTGAACAGGGACAACTATGGCTACACCTTC. Translated: CASSLNRDNYGYTF.

The rearrangement joins TRBV7-9 to TRBJ2-2; D may be TRBD2 (6 bases). CDR3 length: 16 amino acids. Germline V lookup: CDR1 SEHNR, CDR2 FQNEAQ (reference sequence). The V end lost 2 bases, the J end lost 1 base, and 11 bases lay between the germline ends. CDR3 coding DNA: TGTGCCAGCAGCTTACAAACCGGGGGGAACACCGGGGAGCTGTTTTTT. Its protein is CASSLQTGGNTGELFF. Looking up the rest from reference TRBV7-9 and TRBJ2-2 gives the full variable domain: DTGVSQNPRHKITKRGQNVTFRCDPISEHNRLYWYRQTLGQGPEFLTYFQNEAQLEKSRLLSDRFSAERPKGSFSTLEIQRTEQGDSAMYLCASSLQTGGNTGELFFGEGSRLTVL.

The chain employs TRBV5-1 and TRBJ1-1; TRBD1 agrees at 7 bases. CDR1 and CDR2 from the germline V gene are SGHRS and YFSETQ. The CDR3 is made up of 14 amino acids. The V and J ends lost 0 bases and 4 bases, in that order; junction bases with no gene match: 3. CDR3 nucleotide sequence: TGCGCCAGCAGCTTGGGAGGGGGCACCACTGAAGCTTTCTTT. The encoded protein is CASSLGGGTTEAFF.

This clone was recorded only once. V is TRBV5-1 and J is TRBJ1-1; D is ambiguous. Germline CDR1 reads SGHRS; CDR2 reads YFSETQ. This CDR3 comprises 13 residues. V was shortened by 4 bases and J by 2 bases, with 9 bases between the two germline ends. The CDR3 bases are TGCGCCAGCAGCCCGCCAGGTAACACTGAAGCTTTCTTT. It is translated as CASSPPGNTEAFF.

The chain has TRBV9 and TRBJ1-2; 9 nucleotides line up with TRBD1. The CDR3 consists of 15 residues. The J segment lost 1 base and the V segment lost 7 bases, leaving 8 bases of the junction unmatched. Germline CDR1 and CDR2: SGDLS and YYNGEE. The CDR3 DNA reads as TGTGCCAGCGCTACCGGGACAGGGATTAACTATGGCTACACCTTC. Translating gives CASATGTGINYGYTF. The entire variable domain, with the rest obtained from reference TRBV9 and TRBJ1-2, is as follows: DSGVTQTPKHLITATGQRVTLRCSPRSGDLSVYWYQQSLDQGLQFLIQYYNGEERAKGNILERFSAQQFPDLHSELNLSSLELGDSALYFCASATGTGINYGYTFGSGTRLTVV.

The V call is TRBV11-1, the J call TRBJ2-7; TRBD1 matches at 9 bases. Germline loops: CDR1 SGHAT, CDR2 FQDESV (reference sequence). This CDR3 comprises 15 residues. V was pared by 1 base and J by 0 bases, with 1 base of the junction left unmatched. The CDR3, as DNA: TGTGCCAGCAGCTTAGGGACAGGGGTCTCCTACGAGCAGTACTTC. Its translation is CASSLGTGVSYEQYF.

The V and J genes are TRBV5-6 and TRBJ2-1; D gene ambiguous. The CDR3 totals 13 residues. V was trimmed by 1 base and J by 7 bases, leaving 9 bases between them. CDR1 SGHDT and CDR2 YYEEEE come from the germline V gene. This chain's CDR3 is CASSLRLANEQFF. In nucleotides, the CDR3 is TGTGCCAGCAGCTTGCGACTGGCGAATGAGCAGTTCTTC.

This clone came up a few times. The chain links TRBV5-4 to TRBJ1-2, with TRBD1 identical over 9 bases. This CDR3 spans 14 amino acids. Per the germline V gene, CDR1 is SGHNT and CDR2 is YYREEE (reference sequence). With 2 bases clipped from V and 8 bases from J, the junction kept 7 bases outside the gene matches. The DNA of the CDR3 is TGTGCCAGCAGCTTATCCGGGACAGGGTCAGGCTACACCTTC. The encoded protein is CASSLSGTGSGYTF.

V is TRBV4-1 and J is TRBJ1-6; D possibly corresponds to TRBD1 (5 bases). With 0 bases removed from V and 11 bases from J, the gap between germline ends came to 11 bases. CDR3 length: 14 amino acids. Germline CDR1 is MGHRA and CDR2 is YSYEKL. This chain's CDR3 is CASSQDGGGAPLHF. The CDR3 DNA sequence: TGCGCCAGCAGCCAAGATGGGGGAGGGGCACCCCTCCACTTT.

This rearrangement joins TRBV10-2 to TRBJ2-7, with 9 bases that match TRBD1. Germline V lookup: CDR1 WSHSY, CDR2 SAAADI. V dropped 7 bases and J dropped 4; count of bases not matched to a gene: 5. The CDR3 covers 13 residues. CDR3 loop: CASNEQGAYEQYF. DNA for the CDR3: TGCGCCAGCAACGAACAGGGGGCGTACGAGCAGTACTTC.

This chain uses TRBV2 with TRBJ2-1; a weak D match, TRBD2 (6 bases). Germline loops: CDR1 SNHLY, CDR2 FYNNEI. The CDR3 covers 15 residues. Trimming pared 7 bases from V and 1 base from J, leaving 14 bases between. This CDR3 is CASTEDSGSYNEQFF. The CDR3 coding sequence is TGTGCCAGCACCGAGGATAGCGGATCCTACAATGAGCAGTTCTTC.

This rearrangement joins TRBV30 to TRBJ1-2; 9 bases map to TRBD1. The V gene end was trimmed by 3 bases and the J gene end by 5 bases; junction bases not matched to a gene: 4. The CDR3 is made up of 13 amino acids. Germline CDR1 and CDR2: GTSNPN and SVGIG (reference sequence). DNA of the CDR3: TGTGCCTGGAGGGGACAGGGCCGATATGGCTACACCTTC. Protein: CAWRGQGRYGYTF.

The gene calls are TRBV7-2 and TRBJ1-1, with 9 bases aligning to TRBD1. In germline, CDR1 is SGHTA, CDR2 FQGNSA. This CDR3 is 17 amino acids long. V was pared by 5 bases and J by 3 bases, with 13 bases of the junction left unmatched. Here the CDR3 reads CASSHQDRGRWDTEAFF. Here the CDR3 DNA reads TGTGCCAGCAGCCACCAGGACAGGGGCCGGTGGGACACTGAAGCTTTCTTT.

The gene calls are TRBV19 and TRBJ2-3, with 9 bases lining up with TRBD2. The CDR3 has 17 amino acids. V lost 7 bases, J lost 0 bases, and 11 bases stayed unmatched. Germline values: CDR1 LNHDA, CDR2 SQIVND (reference sequence). CDR3 residues: CASIGAGGPLSTDTQYF. The CDR3 DNA reads TGTGCCAGTATTGGAGCGGGGGGACCCCTGAGCACAGATACGCAGTATTTT.

The chain links TRBV4-3 to TRBJ2-3, with a tentative D call TRBD1 (6 bases). V gave up 0 bases and J gave up 4 bases, with 11 bases separating them. CDR1 and CDR2 from the germline V gene are LGHNA and YSLEER. The CDR3 runs to 15 residues. The CDR3 bases are TGCGCCAGCAGCCAAGAGGGGGCCACGGCAGATACGCAGTATTTT. It translates to CASSQEGATADTQYF.

V gene TRBV11-3 combines with J gene TRBJ1-1; D is unresolved. The germline V gene encodes CDR1 SGHNT and CDR2 YENEEA. The CDR3 runs 13 residues. Trimming removed 4 bases from V and 1 base from J, with 7 bases in between. CDR3 protein: CASSSNRNTEAFF. DNA for the CDR3: TGTGCCAGCAGCTCCAACAGGAACACTGAAGCTTTCTTT.

The V call is TRBV29-1, the J call TRBJ1-1; D remains ambiguous. CDR1 is SQVTM, CDR2 ANQGSEA, per germline. The V end was cut by 5 bases, the J end by 1 base, with 8 bases between. This CDR3 is 12 amino acids long. CDR3 in amino acids: CSVSRSNTEAFF. The CDR3 coding sequence is TGCAGCGTTAGTCGGTCGAACACTGAAGCTTTCTTT.

This clone was seen once. The V gene is TRBV6-5, the J gene TRBJ1-2; the match to TRBD1 covers 10 bases. Trimming cost V 6 bases and J 8 bases; bases outside gene matches: 12. The CDR3 loop spans 15 amino acids. CDR1 is MNHEY, CDR2 SVGAGI, per germline. CDR3 in DNA: TGTGCCAGCAGCCCTGGACAGGGGGTGGCGCGGGGCTACACCTTC. Translating gives CASSPGQGVARGYTF.

V is TRBV6-1 and J is TRBJ1-2; perhaps TRBD1 as D (6 bases). Germline assignment: CDR1 MNHNS and CDR2 SASEGT. The CDR3 sequence is 13 residues long. V lost 6 bases and J lost 3, with 11 bases in between. DNA for the CDR3: TGTGCCAGCAGGAAGGGGGTAGACTATGGCTACACCTTC. This encodes CASRKGVDYGYTF.